This passage covers 23 T cell receptor beta chains from one sample sequenced in a study of T cell repertoires in cytomegalovirus infection. From the reads, TCRdb called clonotypes with MiXCR, one entry per CDR3 protein. The sample carries 450,000 to 600,000 distinct CDR3 sequences, roughly a third recorded once. Antigens of these TCRs are unknown. The material sequenced was cultured PBMCs, taken from culture after CMV antigen stimulation. These receptors were collected from a human donor in good health (CMV status not recorded). Some clones in this sample may be carry-over from other donors' samples.

This clonotype was seen only a few times. The chain is built from TRBV20-1 and TRBJ2-1; D gene ambiguous. Trimming left V 0 bases short and J 1 base short, with 16 bases between. The germline V gene encodes CDR1 DFQATT and CDR2 SNEGSKA (reference sequence). This CDR3 region has 17 residues. CDR3: CSARDLDAAASYNEQFF. In nucleotides, the CDR3 is TGCAGTGCTAGAGATCTGGATGCGGCGGCTTCCTACAATGAGCAGTTCTTC.

The chain carries TRBV5-1 and TRBJ1-1; TRBD1 matches at 7 bases. From germline, CDR1 is SGHRS and CDR2 YFSETQ. The trim removed 1 base at V and 2 bases at J, leaving 8 bases unmatched. The CDR3 contains 16 residues. CDR3 sequence (DNA): TGCGCCAGCAGCTTGAGCCCGGGACAGCCCAACACTGAAGCTTTCTTT. Protein: CASSLSPGQPNTEAFF.

This clonotype was counted between two and nine times. The CDR3 here is CASSYTKRVGNEQFF. Written as DNA, the CDR3 is TGTGCCAGCAGTTACACTAAGCGGGTTGGCAATGAGCAGTTCTTC. The chain combines TRBV6-2 or TRBV6-3 with TRBJ2-1, with D possibly TRBD2 on 6 matching bases. The CDR3 is 15 residues long. V dropped 2 bases and J dropped 6 bases, with 14 bases sitting between them. Germline CDR1 and CDR2: MNHEY and SVGEGT.

The V and J genes are TRBV20-1 and TRBJ2-2; 11 positions agree with TRBD2. The CDR3 is made up of 17 amino acids. J was trimmed by 4 bases and V by 0 bases; bases with no gene match: 7. Germline CDR1 DFQATT, CDR2 SNEGSKA (reference sequence). The CDR3 DNA reads TGCAGTGCTAGAGATTTACTAGCGGGAGTCGGCACCGGGGAGCTGTTTTTT. As protein: CSARDLLAGVGTGELFF.

This clonotype was recorded at least ten times. The V call is TRBV19, the J call TRBJ1-1; TRBD1 agrees at 10 bases. The CDR3 is 17 amino acids. Trimming removed 6 bases from V and 0 bases from J; junction bases left unmatched: 10. Germline V gene data show CDR1 as LNHDA and CDR2 as SQIVND (reference sequence). The CDR3 bases are TGTGCCAGTAGAACCGGGACAGGGGCGAATATGAACACTGAAGCTTTCTTT. Translating it yields CASRTGTGANMNTEAFF.

This clonotype was counted between two and nine times. This chain connects TRBV7-2 to TRBJ1-2; D might be TRBD1 (5 bases). Germline-derived CDR1 and CDR2 are SGHTA and FQGNSA. Between the trimmed V and J ends, which lost 4 bases and 6 bases, there was a span of 12 bases. This CDR3 has 13 residues. The CDR3: CASSSTEGNGYTF. The CDR3 nucleotides read TGTGCCAGCAGCTCGACAGAGGGTAATGGCTACACCTTC.

The sample holds a few counts of this clonotype. CDR3 nucleotide sequence: TGTGCCAGCAAACCCGGGACAGGGGGCACTGAAGCTTTCTTT. It yields the protein CASKPGTGGTEAFF. This chain uses TRBV7-2 with TRBJ1-1; TRBD1 matches 11 bases. Trimming removed 7 bases from V and 4 bases from J; junction bases left unmatched: 5. The CDR3 is 14 residues long. CDR1 and CDR2 from the germline V gene are SGHTA and FQGNSA.

With respect to this clonotype: A much larger clone lies one base from this, so it may be a read error. This sequence joins TRBV7-9 and TRBJ2-7; D remains unclear. Per the germline V gene, CDR1 is SEHNR and CDR2 is FQNEAQ (reference sequence). The CDR3 has 12 residues. As DNA, the CDR3 is TGTGCCAGCAGCTTAGTTTTCTCCAAACAGAACGTC. This translates into CASSLVFSKQNV.

The chain is built from TRBV4-1 and TRBJ2-6, with D perhaps TRBD1 (5 bases). This CDR3 is 17 amino acids long. Per germline, CDR1 MGHRA and CDR2 YSYEKL. Trimming took 7 bases from V and 1 from J, leaving 17 bases between them. The CDR3 is CASTLGPGISGANVLTF. Here the CDR3 DNA reads TGCGCCAGCACCCTAGGGCCAGGGATATCTGGGGCCAACGTCCTGACTTTC.

This clonotype was observed a handful of times. J is TRBJ1-2 and V is TRBV19; perhaps TRBD1 as D (6 bases). V was clipped by 8 bases and J by 8 bases, with 15 bases between them. The CDR3 extends over 12 amino acids. The germline CDR1 and CDR2 sequences are LNHDA and SQIVND (reference sequence). The CDR3 is CASLTGGSGYTF. The CDR3, as DNA: TGTGCCAGTTTGACAGGTGGCTCCGGCTACACCTTC.

This clonotype was seen repeatedly, ten times or more. The chain recombines TRBV2 with TRBJ2-3; D remains unclear. Germline V CDR1 and CDR2: SNHLY, FYNNEI. This CDR3 contains 15 residues. V was shortened by 8 bases and J by 2 bases, with 17 bases between the two germline ends. The chain's CDR3 is CASFQGQQSTDTQYF. The DNA of the CDR3 is TGTGCCAGCTTCCAAGGCCAGCAATCCACAGATACGCAGTATTTT.

This clonotype was seen at least ten times. The gene calls are TRBV7-2 and TRBJ2-3, with TRBD1 as a possible D gene (5 bases). The length of the CDR3 is 14 residues. Germline CDR1 is SGHTA and CDR2 is FQGNSA. Trimming pared 1 base from V and 2 bases from J, leaving 7 bases between. CDR3 region: CASSLGTPTDTQYF. As DNA, the CDR3 is TGTGCCAGCAGCTTAGGGACACCCACAGATACGCAGTATTTT.

This chain uses TRBV19 with TRBJ2-1; 7 bases are a match to TRBD1. V trimming: 8 bases; J trimming: 4 bases; junction bases outside the gene matches: 8. CDR3 length: 14 amino acids. Germline V gene data show CDR1 as LNHDA and CDR2 as SQIVND (reference sequence). CDR3 bases: TGTGCCAGTGACCCCGGGACAGCATACAATGAGCAGTTCTTC. The encoded protein is CASDPGTAYNEQFF.

This clonotype appeared a few times. The chain links TRBV5-1 to TRBJ2-1; 9 positions match TRBD2. Germline assignment: CDR1 SGHRS and CDR2 YFSETQ. Unmatched junction bases numbered 5, after V lost 0 bases and J lost 4 bases. The CDR3 runs 16 residues. CDR3 sequence reads: CASSLARAGGYNEQFF. The CDR3 DNA reads TGCGCCAGCAGCTTGGCCCGAGCGGGAGGATACAATGAGCAGTTCTTC.

The table lists this clonotype with a few counts. DNA for the CDR3: TGTGCCAGCAGCTCCACATGGAACACTGAAGCTTTCTTT. This translates into CASSSTWNTEAFF. The rearrangement uses TRBV7-2 and TRBJ1-1, with no clear D. The CDR3 extends over 13 amino acids. Trimming removed 4 bases at V and 1 base at J, with 7 bases between. Per the germline V gene, CDR1 is SGHTA and CDR2 is FQGNSA.

This clonotype was found a few times. This rearrangement joins TRBV5-1 to TRBJ2-3; 8 bases agree with TRBD1. The CDR3 is made up of 16 amino acids. In germline, CDR1 is SGHRS, CDR2 YFSETQ. Losses at the gene ends were 4 bases for V and 7 bases for J; bases not matched to a gene: 14. CDR3 coding DNA: TGCGCCAGCAGCGAACGGGACAGGCGCGGGATAAATACGCAGTATTTT. The encoded protein is CASSERDRRGINTQYF.

The chain recombines TRBV19 with TRBJ1-2, with 8 bases that match TRBD1. Germline trimming cut 4 bases from V and 7 bases from J; bases unmatched to any gene: 11. This CDR3 is 15 amino acids long. Germline V gene lookup returns CDR1 LNHDA and CDR2 SQIVND (reference sequence). The CDR3, as DNA: TGTGCCAGTAGTAGCACCACCGGGACAGGCGCTGGCTACACCTTC. Translating it yields CASSSTTGTGAGYTF.

This clonotype was recorded a few times. The V call is TRBV28, the J call TRBJ2-5; D is unresolved. V shed 5 bases and J shed 14 bases, with 15 bases lying between them. The CDR3 length is 11 residues. Germline loops: CDR1 MDHEN, CDR2 SYDVKM. CDR3 region: CASSRPPVLYF. In DNA form, the CDR3 reads TGTGCCAGCAGTAGGCCGCCTGTTTTATACTTC.

The chain is built from TRBV27 and TRBJ2-7; 7 nucleotides match TRBD1. This CDR3 region has 16 residues. V dropped 5 bases and J dropped 4; count of bases not matched to a gene: 14. Looked up from germline, CDR1 is MNHEY and CDR2 is SMNVEV (reference sequence). This chain's CDR3 is CASSPKPGQRGYEQYF. CDR3 nucleotide sequence: TGTGCCAGCAGTCCAAAACCGGGACAGAGGGGGTACGAGCAGTACTTC.

This chain connects TRBV7-6 to TRBJ2-7; D may be TRBD1 or TRBD2 (5 bases each). Germline V gene lookup returns CDR1 SGHVS and CDR2 FNYEAQ. V lost 1 base and J lost 2, with 12 bases in between. The CDR3 consists of 15 residues. The DNA of the CDR3 is TGTGCCAGCAGCTTAGACCGGGGCTCAGCCTACGAGCAGTACTTC. Its translation: CASSLDRGSAYEQYF.

The chain employs TRBV4-3 and TRBJ1-5, with 11 bases lining up with TRBD1. The CDR3 sequence is 16 residues long. V lost 1 base to trimming and J lost 6 bases; unmatched junction nucleotides: 5. The germline V gene has CDR1 LGHNA and CDR2 YSLEER. CDR3 residues: CASSQVLGTGGQPQHF. CDR3 nucleotide sequence: TGCGCCAGCAGCCAAGTCCTGGGGACAGGGGGTCAGCCCCAGCATTTT.

At least ten counts were recorded for this clonotype. The genes are TRBV7-2 and TRBJ1-4, with D possibly matching TRBD1 (6 bases). CDR3 length equals 17 residues. V was clipped by 0 bases and J by 0 bases, with 11 bases between them. Germline CDR1 and CDR2: SGHTA and FQGNSA. The CDR3 sequence: CASSLASWTATNEKLFF. DNA of the CDR3: TGTGCCAGCAGCTTAGCCTCATGGACAGCAACTAATGAAAAACTGTTTTTT.

About this clonotype: This CDR3 is missing its conserved last phenylalanine or tryptophan, likely due to a read error. J is TRBJ2-1 and V is TRBV7-8, with D tentatively TRBD1 or TRBD2 (5 bases each). V shed 4 bases and J shed 3 bases, with 19 bases lying between them. The CDR3 is made up of 17 amino acids. Germline V lookup: CDR1 SGHVS, CDR2 FQNEAQ. CDR3 loop: CASSSKERLRGYNEQFL. In DNA, the CDR3 is TGTGCCAGCAGCTCAAAGGAGCGATTGAGGGGCTACAATGAGCAGTTCTTA.